The clone carrying this T cell receptor (beta chain) was counted a few times. This same CDR3 is encoded by further DNA sequences in the sample. This sample stems from a study of blood T cell repertoires in COVID-19. Turning to the study itself: The United States, Italy and Spain provided the acute and convalescent COVID-19 samples.

Source study methods: Quantification of nucleated cells was approximated via reference gene primer amplification. TCRdb's table, derived via immunoSEQ multiplex PCR, lists solely in-frame clones and lacks some. The V and J calls and clone size were taken over from that table, and D and trimming were inferred from the DNA. Of roughly 290,000 clones listed, about 85% are singletons. The CDR3 has 15 amino acids. Germline loops: CDR1 SGDLS, CDR2 YYNGEE. The V gene end was trimmed by 3 bases and the J gene end by 7 bases; junction bases not matched to a gene: 1. The source material was peripheral blood. The clonotype was recovered from a human donor with COVID-19, enrolled during active disease. The donor label of this sample is uncertain. V and J are TRBV9 and TRBJ2-1, with 16 nucleotides matching TRBD2. CDR3: CASSAGLAGGNEQFF. In DNA form, the CDR3 reads TGTGCCAGCAGCGCGGGACTAGCGGGAGGGAATGAGCAGTTCTTC.